A single sample is the source of the 16 T cell receptor beta chains below, sequenced in a study of blood T cells in healthy people across ages. Primed by a sample-barcoded 5' primer and a J-beta primer mix, a second PCR proceeded for about 7 to 11 cycles. TCRdb processed the 5' RACE reads anew with MiXCR; each CDR3 protein has one entry. The sample yields 870,000 or so distinct CDR3 sequences, 25% to 35% seen once. The sample comprised blood. Receptors originate from a woman aged 80 or over in good health.

The genes are TRBV12-3 or TRBV12-4 and TRBJ1-2; D might be TRBD1 (5 bases). V lost 3 bases and J 7 bases, leaving 15 bases between the germline ends. This CDR3 spans 14 amino acids. Here the CDR3 reads CASSFGRQLGGYTF. The CDR3 nucleotides read TGTGCCAGCAGTTTCGGTCGACAGCTGGGTGGCTACACCTTC.

In this sample, this clonotype turned up many times. The chain is built from TRBV12-3 or TRBV12-4 and TRBJ2-1, with D perhaps given as TRBD1 or TRBD2 (6 bases each). The V gene lost 10 bases and the J gene lost 0 bases, with 16 bases spanning the gap. The CDR3 consists of 15 residues. In DNA, the CDR3 is TGTGCCACCCACAGGGAGGTGGACTCCTACAATGAGCAGTTCTTC. Translating it yields CATHREVDSYNEQFF.

This clonotype was counted ten times or more. The rearrangement uses TRBV20-1 and TRBJ2-5; no clear D gene. The CDR3 has 12 residues. The germline V and J ends were trimmed by 3 bases and 2 bases, with 7 bases remaining between them. Germline-derived CDR1 and CDR2 are DFQATT and SNEGSKA (reference sequence). CDR3 sequence reads: CSARMGQETQYF. CDR3 DNA sequence: TGCAGTGCTAGGATGGGGCAAGAGACCCAGTACTTC.

This clonotype was observed a single time. It is likely a read error, because the conserved phenylalanine at the end of the CDR3 is missing. The DNA is omitted, as the CDR3 cannot be located on it reliably, and the CDR3 follows TCRdb's listing. V usage is TRBV12-3 or TRBV12-4 and J usage is TRBJ2-3. Both ends counted, the CDR3 spans 13 residues. CDR3 sequence: CASSFFSTDVQYS.

The genes are TRBV20-1 and TRBJ2-2; 8 nucleotides line up with TRBD1. Germline CDR1 and CDR2: DFQATT and SNEGSKA (reference sequence). The CDR3 runs 14 residues. Trimming took 6 bases from V and 3 from J; bases not matched to a gene: 6. The DNA for the CDR3 is TGCAGTGCCTTCACAGGGGGTGACACCGGGGAGCTGTTTTTT. Protein product: CSAFTGGDTGELFF.

This clonotype was picked up a small number of times. The rearrangement uses TRBV28 and TRBJ1-1; perhaps TRBD1 as D (6 bases). V shed 5 bases and J shed 1 base, with 17 bases lying between them. Per germline, CDR1 MDHEN and CDR2 SYDVKM. CDR3 length: 16 amino acids. The CDR3, as DNA: TGTGCCAGCAGTAGCCCAGGGGCAAGAGGGAACACTGAAGCTTTCTTT. Its translation: CASSSPGARGNTEAFF.

This clonotype was recorded at least ten times. The chain carries TRBV6-6 and TRBJ2-2; D might be TRBD2 (5 bases). This CDR3 region has 17 residues. The germline V and J ends were trimmed by 0 bases and 5 bases, with 16 bases remaining between them. CDR1 MNHNY and CDR2 SVGAGI come from the germline V gene (reference sequence). CDR3 amino acids: CASSYSWNPGSTGELFF. The CDR3, as DNA: TGTGCCAGCAGTTACTCCTGGAACCCGGGGTCTACCGGGGAGCTGTTTTTT.

In its sample, this clonotype was seen a few times. The chain has TRBV27 and TRBJ1-4; the match to TRBD1 covers 11 bases. J lost 7 bases, V lost 8 bases, and 9 bases had no gene match. This CDR3 has 15 amino acids. Per the germline V gene, CDR1 is MNHEY and CDR2 is SMNVEV (reference sequence). The DNA of the CDR3 is TGTGCCAGCGGATCTTCCGGGACAGGGGGTGAAAAACTGTTTTTT. It is translated as CASGSSGTGGEKLFF. Based on the CDR3 plus reference TRBV27 and TRBJ1-4, the full variable domain is EAQVTQNPRYLITVTGKKLTVTCSQNMNHEYMSWYRQDPGLGLRQIYYSMNVEVTDKGDVPEGYKVSRKEKRNFPLILESPSPNQTSLYFCASGSSGTGGEKLFFGSGTQLSVL.

As for this clonotype: One end of the junction is discordant with germline, which a read error may explain. The chain combines TRBV7-2 with TRBJ1-2, with TRBD1 matching 7 bases. The CDR3 contains 15 residues. Germline V lookup: CDR1 SGHTA, CDR2 FQGNSA. The CDR3 region is CASSLRARGTYDYTF. The CDR3, as DNA: TGTGCCAGCAGCTTAAGGGCCAGGGGGACCTATGACTACACCTTC.

Points on this clonotype: Mismatch with germline at one junction end may stem from a read error. The chain carries TRBV24-1 and TRBJ2-1; 7 nucleotides match TRBD1. CDR1 and CDR2 (germline): KGHDR, SFDVKD. There are 15 residues in the CDR3. Written as DNA, the CDR3 is TGTGCCGCCAGTGAGACAGGGCCCCCTTACAATGGGCAGTTCTTC. It is translated as CAASETGPPYNGQFF.

This clonotype was observed a handful of times. V and J are TRBV3-1 and TRBJ1-3; D is ambiguous. The CDR3 contains 15 residues. The germline V gene encodes CDR1 LGHDT and CDR2 YNNKEL (reference sequence). Trimming took 5 bases from V and 3 from J, leaving 14 bases between them. In DNA form, the CDR3 reads TGTGCCAGCAGCAGTCCAACCCAAGGTGGAAACACCATATATTTT. This translates into CASSSPTQGGNTIYF. Full variable domain (outside the CDR3, taken from reference TRBV3-1 and TRBJ1-3): DTAVSQTPKYLVTQMGNDKSIKCEQNLGHDTMYWYKQDSKKFLKIMFSYNNKELIINETVPNRFSPKSPDKAHLNLHINSLELGDSAVYFCASSSPTQGGNTIYFGEGSWLTVV.

The chain links TRBV7-2 to TRBJ2-1; 15 positions match TRBD2. CDR1 SGHTA and CDR2 FQGNSA come from the germline V gene. CDR3 length: 16 residues. After removal of 4 bases from V and 9 bases from J, the junction contained 7 bases not matched to a gene. In DNA form, the CDR3 reads TGTGCCAGCAGCTCATGGACTAGCGGGGGGGCGGGTGAGCAGTTCTTC. This sequence encodes CASSSWTSGGAGEQFF.

In its sample, this clonotype was seen many times. The chain joins TRBV7-9 to TRBJ1-6; tentatively, D is TRBD1 (6 bases). Trimming took off 4 bases at V and 10 bases at J, with 11 bases between the two ends. CDR3 length: 13 amino acids. Germline CDR1 reads SEHNR; CDR2 reads FQNEAQ (reference sequence). The CDR3 region has the DNA TGTGCCAGCAGCTCATCAGGGGACTCACCCCTCCACTTT. This codes for CASSSSGDSPLHF.

This clonotype was seen a few times. This may be a read error, as it is one base from a much larger clone. The chain has TRBV10-3 and TRBJ2-1, with D perhaps matching TRBD1 or TRBD2 (6 bases each). This CDR3 spans 13 amino acids. Per the germline V gene, CDR1 is ENHRY and CDR2 is SYGVKD. V gave up 6 bases and J gave up 8 bases, with 14 bases separating them. CDR3 nucleotide sequence: TGTGCCATCAGGGCAAGGGGGGACTATGAGCAGTTCTTC. Translation: CAIRARGDYEQFF.

The chain recombines TRBV6-6 with TRBJ1-2; unclear D gene. Between the trimmed V and J ends, which lost 0 bases and 8 bases, there was a span of 19 bases. The CDR3 is 16 residues long. The germline V gene has CDR1 MNHNY and CDR2 SVGAGI (reference sequence). The CDR3, as DNA: TGTGCCAGCAGTTACTCGGGTCAGTCCTATTCGTGGGGCTACACCTTC. Its protein is CASSYSGQSYSWGYTF.

This clonotype came up a few times. The chain has TRBV30 and TRBJ1-2; 7 bases fit TRBD1. The CDR3 consists of 15 residues. The trim removed 4 bases at V and 3 bases at J, leaving 11 bases unmatched. Germline CDR1 is GTSNPN and CDR2 is SVGIG (reference sequence). CDR3 sequence reads: CAWKKRQGVDYGYTF. CDR3 DNA sequence: TGTGCCTGGAAAAAGAGACAGGGTGTTGACTATGGCTACACCTTC.